One and the same sample provided the 8 T cell receptor beta chains below, sequenced in a study of blood T cell repertoires in COVID-19. Assay: immunoSEQ multiplex PCR; the TCRdb copy retains only in-frame clones and omits some. The sample includes approximately 500,000 clones, 70% to 90% seen only once; the top ten take 1.5% to 2%. Sequencing was carried out using PBMCs or T cells enriched from blood (not recorded which). These receptors were taken from a woman in her thirties or forties who had recovered from COVID-19.

V usage is TRBV30 and J usage is TRBJ1-5; TRBD1 is a possible D gene (6 bases). Trimming pared 3 bases from V and 7 bases from J, leaving 13 bases between. From germline, CDR1 is GTSNPN and CDR2 SVGIG (reference sequence). The length of the CDR3 is 13 residues. CDR3 bases: TGTGCCTGGAGCTCGGACAGTAGACAGCCCCAGCATTTT. It specifies CAWSSDSRQPQHF. The whole variable domain, filled in from reference TRBV30 and TRBJ1-5, reads SQTIHQWPATLVQPVGSPLSLECTVEGTSNPNLYWYRQAAGRGLQLLFYSVGIGQISSEVPQNLSASRPQDRQFILSSKKLLLSDSGFYLCAWSSDSRQPQHFGDGTRLSIL.

This chain connects TRBV27 to TRBJ1-2; the match to TRBD1 covers 11 bases. Germline CDR1 is MNHEY and CDR2 is SMNVEV (reference sequence). The CDR3 contains 17 residues. Trimming at V came to 4 bases and at J to 3 bases, leaving 10 bases not matched to a gene. The CDR3 sequence: CASSSDWTGGGYYGYTF. For the CDR3, the DNA is TGTGCCAGCAGTTCTGATTGGACAGGGGGCGGTTACTATGGCTACACCTTC.

DNA of the CDR3: TGTGCCAGCAGCCCAGACAGGGGGACCAGCTCTGGAAACACCATATATTTT. Its protein is CASSPDRGTSSGNTIYF. The V gene is TRBV7-2, the J gene TRBJ1-3; 9 bases are a match to TRBD1. CDR3 length: 17 amino acids. Looked up from germline, CDR1 is SGHTA and CDR2 is FQGNSA. The J segment lost 0 bases and the V segment lost 5 bases, leaving 8 bases of the junction unmatched. Full variable domain (rest looked up from reference TRBV7-2 and TRBJ1-3): GAGVSQSPSNKVTEKGKDVELRCDPISGHTALYWYRQSLGQGLEFLIYFQGNSAPDKSGLPSDRFSAERTGGSVSTLTIQRTQQEDSAVYLCASSPDRGTSSGNTIYFGEGSWLTVV.

CDR3 amino acids: CSVASVEQYF. DNA of the CDR3: TGCAGCGTTGCTAGCGTAGAGCAGTACTTC. The chain uses TRBV29-1 and TRBJ2-7; tentative D call: TRBD2 (6 bases). The V end was cut by 4 bases, the J end by 7 bases, with 8 bases between. Germline loops: CDR1 SQVTM, CDR2 ANQGSEA. This CDR3 contains 10 residues.

V is TRBV6-5 and J is TRBJ2-7; 14 bases agree with TRBD2. V gave up 2 bases and J gave up 2 bases; unmatched junction bases: 2. CDR3 length: 16 residues. Germline V gene lookup returns CDR1 MNHEY and CDR2 SVGAGI. Written as DNA, the CDR3 is TGTGCCAGCAGTTACGGACTAGCGGGAGGTCCCTACGAGCAGTACTTC. Translated, it gives CASSYGLAGGPYEQYF.

The chain uses TRBV3-1 (or the pseudogene TRBV3-2) and TRBJ2-7, with D uncertain. V lost 0 bases to trimming and J lost 3 bases, with 12 bases between them. This CDR3 has 15 amino acids. CDR1 is LGHDT, CDR2 YNNKEL, per germline (reference sequence). CDR3 sequence reads: CASSQDPHSLYEQYF. For the CDR3, the DNA is TGTGCCAGCAGCCAAGATCCCCACAGCCTCTACGAGCAGTACTTC.

This chain's CDR3 is CASSIMGSNQPQHF. CDR3 in DNA: TGTGCCAGTAGTATTATGGGCAGCAATCAGCCCCAGCATTTT. The rearrangement links TRBV19 to TRBJ1-5; D remains unclear. V was shortened by 3 bases and J by 1 base, with 7 bases between the two germline ends. This CDR3 is built from 14 residues. Germline CDR1 and CDR2: LNHDA and SQIVND (reference sequence).

The V and J genes are TRBV7-2 and TRBJ2-3; TRBD2 might be the D (6 bases). CDR3 length: 16 amino acids. V was clipped by 4 bases and J by 0 bases, with 14 bases between them. In germline, CDR1 is SGHTA, CDR2 FQGNSA. The CDR3 DNA is TGTGCCAGCAGCTATATCGCGGGGCGTAGCACAGATACGCAGTATTTT. This gives the protein CASSYIAGRSTDTQYF.